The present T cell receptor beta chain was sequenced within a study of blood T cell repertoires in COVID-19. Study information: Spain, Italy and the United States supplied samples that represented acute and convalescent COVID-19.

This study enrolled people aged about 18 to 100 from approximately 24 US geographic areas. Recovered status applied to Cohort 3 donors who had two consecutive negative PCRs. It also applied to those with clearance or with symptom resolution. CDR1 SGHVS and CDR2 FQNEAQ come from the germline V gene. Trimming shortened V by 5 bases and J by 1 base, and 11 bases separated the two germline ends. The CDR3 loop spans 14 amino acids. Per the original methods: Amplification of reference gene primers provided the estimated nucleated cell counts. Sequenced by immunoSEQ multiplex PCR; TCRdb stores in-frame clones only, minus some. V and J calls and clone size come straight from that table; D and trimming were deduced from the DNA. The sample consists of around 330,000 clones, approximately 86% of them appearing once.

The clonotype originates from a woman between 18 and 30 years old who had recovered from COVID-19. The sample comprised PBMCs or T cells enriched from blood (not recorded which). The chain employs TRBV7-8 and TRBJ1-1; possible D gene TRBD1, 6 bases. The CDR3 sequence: CASSRKDRNTEAFF. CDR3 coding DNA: TGTGCCAGCAGCCGCAAGGACAGGAACACTGAAGCTTTCTTT.